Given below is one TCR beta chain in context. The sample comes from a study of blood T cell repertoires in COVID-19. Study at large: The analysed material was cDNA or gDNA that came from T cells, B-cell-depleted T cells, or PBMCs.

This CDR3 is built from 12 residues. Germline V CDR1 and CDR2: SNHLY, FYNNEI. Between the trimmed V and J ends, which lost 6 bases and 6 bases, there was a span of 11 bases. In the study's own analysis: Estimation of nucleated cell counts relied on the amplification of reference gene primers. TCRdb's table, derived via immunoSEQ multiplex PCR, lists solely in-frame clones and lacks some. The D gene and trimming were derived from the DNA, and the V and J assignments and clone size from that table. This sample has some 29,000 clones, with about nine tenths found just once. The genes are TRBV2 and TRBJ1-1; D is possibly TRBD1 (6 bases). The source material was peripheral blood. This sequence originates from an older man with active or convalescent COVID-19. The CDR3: CASRGQSAEAFF. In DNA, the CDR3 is TGTGCCAGCAGAGGACAGTCTGCTGAAGCTTTCTTT.